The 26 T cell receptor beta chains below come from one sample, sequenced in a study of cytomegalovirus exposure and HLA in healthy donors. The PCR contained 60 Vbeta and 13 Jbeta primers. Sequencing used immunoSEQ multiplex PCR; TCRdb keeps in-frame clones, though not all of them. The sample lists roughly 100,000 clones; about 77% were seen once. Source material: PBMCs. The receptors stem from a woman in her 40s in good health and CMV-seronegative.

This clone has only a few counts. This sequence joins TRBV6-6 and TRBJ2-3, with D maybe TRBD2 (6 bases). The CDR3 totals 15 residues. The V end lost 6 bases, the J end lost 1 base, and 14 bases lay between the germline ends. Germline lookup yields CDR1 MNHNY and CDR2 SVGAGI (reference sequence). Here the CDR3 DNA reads TGTGCCAGCAGCTCCGGGGGAGGAGGCACAGATACGCAGTATTTT. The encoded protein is CASSSGGGGTDTQYF.

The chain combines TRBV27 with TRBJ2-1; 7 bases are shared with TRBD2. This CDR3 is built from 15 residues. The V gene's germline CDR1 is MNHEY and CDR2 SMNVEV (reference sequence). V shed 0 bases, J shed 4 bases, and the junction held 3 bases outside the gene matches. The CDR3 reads CASSLSPSGYNEQFF. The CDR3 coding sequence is TGTGCCAGCAGTTTATCCCCTAGCGGATACAATGAGCAGTTCTTC.

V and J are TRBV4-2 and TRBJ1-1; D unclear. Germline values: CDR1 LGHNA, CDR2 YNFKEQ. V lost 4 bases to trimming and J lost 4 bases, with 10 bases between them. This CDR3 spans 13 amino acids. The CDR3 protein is CASSRGILTEAFF. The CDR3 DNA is TGTGCCAGCAGCCGAGGGATCCTCACTGAAGCTTTCTTT.

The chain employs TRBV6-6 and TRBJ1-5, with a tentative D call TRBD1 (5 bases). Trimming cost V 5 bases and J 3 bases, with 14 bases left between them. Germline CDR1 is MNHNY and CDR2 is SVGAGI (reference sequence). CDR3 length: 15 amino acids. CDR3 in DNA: TGTGCCAGCAGTGATTCAGACAGAATCAATCAGCCCCAGCATTTT. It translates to CASSDSDRINQPQHF.

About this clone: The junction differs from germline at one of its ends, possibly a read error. In DNA form, the CDR3 reads TGCAGCATTGACAGGGGTTTTGAAGCTTTCTTT. As protein: CSIDRGFEAFF. The chain employs TRBV29-1 and TRBJ1-1, with 8 bases aligning to TRBD1. Germline V gene data show CDR1 as SQVTM and CDR2 as ANQGSEA. CDR3 length equals 11 residues.

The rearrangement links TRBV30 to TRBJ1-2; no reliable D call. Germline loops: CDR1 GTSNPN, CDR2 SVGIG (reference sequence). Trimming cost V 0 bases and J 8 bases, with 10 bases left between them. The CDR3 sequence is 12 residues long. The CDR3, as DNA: TGTGCCTGGAGTGTAACGGGGATCGGCTACACCTTC. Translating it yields CAWSVTGIGYTF.

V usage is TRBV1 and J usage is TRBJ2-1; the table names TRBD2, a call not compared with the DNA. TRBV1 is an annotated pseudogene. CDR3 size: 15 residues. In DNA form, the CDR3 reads TGCACCAGCAGCCAAGAATTAGGGAGAAGGAATGAGCAGTTCTTC. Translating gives CTSSQELGRRNEQFF.

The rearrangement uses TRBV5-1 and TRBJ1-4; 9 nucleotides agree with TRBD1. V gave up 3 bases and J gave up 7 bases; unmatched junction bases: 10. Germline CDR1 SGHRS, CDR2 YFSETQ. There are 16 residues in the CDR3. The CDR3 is CASSSTSDRGGEKLFF. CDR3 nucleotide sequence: TGCGCCAGCAGCTCCACCTCGGACAGGGGAGGTGAAAAACTGTTTTTT.

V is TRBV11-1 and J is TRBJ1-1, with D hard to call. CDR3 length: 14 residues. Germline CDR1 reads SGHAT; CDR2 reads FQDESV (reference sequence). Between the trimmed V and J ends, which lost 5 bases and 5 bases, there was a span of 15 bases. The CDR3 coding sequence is TGTGCCAGCAGCCCAGGACGGGGAGGTACTGAAGCTTTCTTT. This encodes CASSPGRGGTEAFF.

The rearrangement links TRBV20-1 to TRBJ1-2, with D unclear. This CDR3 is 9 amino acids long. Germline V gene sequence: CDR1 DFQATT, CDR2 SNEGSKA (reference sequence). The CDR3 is CRAGLTPTF. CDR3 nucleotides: TGCAGAGCAGGACTTACCCCCACCTTC.

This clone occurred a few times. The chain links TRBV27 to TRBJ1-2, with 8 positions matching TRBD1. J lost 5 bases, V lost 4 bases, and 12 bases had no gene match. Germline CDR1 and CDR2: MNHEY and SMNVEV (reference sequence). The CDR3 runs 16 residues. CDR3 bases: TGTGCCAGCAGTTCAAACAAACAGGGGGTCGTATATGGCTACACCTTC. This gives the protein CASSSNKQGVVYGYTF.

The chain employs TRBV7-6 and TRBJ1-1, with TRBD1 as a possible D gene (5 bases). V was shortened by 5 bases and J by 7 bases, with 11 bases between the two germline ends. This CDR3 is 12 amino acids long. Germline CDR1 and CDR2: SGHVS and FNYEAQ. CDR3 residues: CASSGHTNEAFF. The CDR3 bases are TGTGCCAGCAGCGGACATACGAATGAAGCTTTCTTT.

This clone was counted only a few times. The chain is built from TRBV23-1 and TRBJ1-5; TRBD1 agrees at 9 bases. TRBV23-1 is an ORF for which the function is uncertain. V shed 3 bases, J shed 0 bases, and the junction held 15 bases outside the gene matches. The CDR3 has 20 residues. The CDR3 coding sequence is TGCGCCAGCAGTCACCGGGGCCGGGACAGGGAATTATATAGCAATCAGCCCCAGCATTTT. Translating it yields CASSHRGRDRELYSNQPQHF.

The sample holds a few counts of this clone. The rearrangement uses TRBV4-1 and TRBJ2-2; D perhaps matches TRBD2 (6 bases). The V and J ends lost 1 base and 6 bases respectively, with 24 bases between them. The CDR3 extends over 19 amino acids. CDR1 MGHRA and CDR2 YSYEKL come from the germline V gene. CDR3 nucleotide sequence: TGCGCCAGCAGCCAAGGTGGGGGGAAGGCAATTTCCCTTCCCGGGGAGCTGTTTTTT. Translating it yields CASSQGGGKAISLPGELFF.

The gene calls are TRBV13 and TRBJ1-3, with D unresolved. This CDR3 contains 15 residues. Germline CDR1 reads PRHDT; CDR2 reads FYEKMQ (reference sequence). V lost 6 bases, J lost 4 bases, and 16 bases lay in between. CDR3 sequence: CASRKTGRSGNTIYF. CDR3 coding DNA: TGTGCCAGCAGAAAAACCGGGAGATCGGGAAACACCATATATTTT.

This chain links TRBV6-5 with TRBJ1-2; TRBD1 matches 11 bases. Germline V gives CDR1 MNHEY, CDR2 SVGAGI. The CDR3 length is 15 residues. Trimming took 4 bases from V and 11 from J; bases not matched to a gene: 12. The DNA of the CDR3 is TGTGCCAGCAGTTCCAAGTGGGACAGGGGGGAATTTTACACCTTC. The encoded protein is CASSSKWDRGEFYTF.

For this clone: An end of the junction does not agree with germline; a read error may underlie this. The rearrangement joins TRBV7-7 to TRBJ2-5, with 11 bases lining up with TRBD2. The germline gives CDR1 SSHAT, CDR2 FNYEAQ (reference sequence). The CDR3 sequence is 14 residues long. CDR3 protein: CASSPSGGTETQYF. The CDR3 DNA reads TGTGCTAGCAGCCCTAGCGGGGGGACAGAGACCCAGTACTTC.

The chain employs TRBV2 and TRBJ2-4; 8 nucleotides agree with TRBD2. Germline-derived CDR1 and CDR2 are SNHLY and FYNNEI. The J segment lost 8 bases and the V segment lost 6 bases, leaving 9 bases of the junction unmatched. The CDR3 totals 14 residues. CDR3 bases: TGTGCCAGCAGGCCGCGGGGGGTGACGGACATTCAGTACTTC. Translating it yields CASRPRGVTDIQYF.

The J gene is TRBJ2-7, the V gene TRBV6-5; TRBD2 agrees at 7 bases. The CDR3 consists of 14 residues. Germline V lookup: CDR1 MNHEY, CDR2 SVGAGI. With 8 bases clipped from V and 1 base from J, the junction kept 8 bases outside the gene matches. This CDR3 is CASAPGGGSYEQYF. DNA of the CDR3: TGTGCCAGCGCCCCTGGGGGGGGTTCCTACGAGCAGTACTTC.

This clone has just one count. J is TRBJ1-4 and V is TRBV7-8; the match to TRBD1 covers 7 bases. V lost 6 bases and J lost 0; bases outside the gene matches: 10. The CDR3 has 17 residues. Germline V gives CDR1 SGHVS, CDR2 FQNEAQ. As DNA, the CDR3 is TGTGCCAGCAGACCTACCGGGACAGACGCAACTAATGAAAAACTGTTTTTT. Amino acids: CASRPTGTDATNEKLFF.

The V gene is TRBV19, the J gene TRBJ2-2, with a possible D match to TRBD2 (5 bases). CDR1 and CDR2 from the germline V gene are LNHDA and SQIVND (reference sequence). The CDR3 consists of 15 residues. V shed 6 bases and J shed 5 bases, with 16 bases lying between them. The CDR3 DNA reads TGTGCCAGTAGCTTAACAGCCGGAGGTACCGGGGAGCTGTTTTTT. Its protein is CASSLTAGGTGELFF.

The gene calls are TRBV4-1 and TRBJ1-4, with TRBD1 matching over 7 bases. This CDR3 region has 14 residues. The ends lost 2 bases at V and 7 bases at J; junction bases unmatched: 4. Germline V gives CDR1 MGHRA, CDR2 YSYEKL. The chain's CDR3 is CASSQWQGVEKLFF. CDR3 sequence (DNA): TGCGCCAGCAGCCAATGGCAGGGGGTTGAAAAACTGTTTTTT.

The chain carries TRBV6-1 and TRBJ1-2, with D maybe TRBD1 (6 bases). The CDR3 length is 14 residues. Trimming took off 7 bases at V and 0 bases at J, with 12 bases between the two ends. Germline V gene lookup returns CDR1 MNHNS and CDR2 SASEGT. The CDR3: CASNHRVTNYGYTF. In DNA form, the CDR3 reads TGTGCCAGCAATCACAGGGTGACTAACTATGGCTACACCTTC.

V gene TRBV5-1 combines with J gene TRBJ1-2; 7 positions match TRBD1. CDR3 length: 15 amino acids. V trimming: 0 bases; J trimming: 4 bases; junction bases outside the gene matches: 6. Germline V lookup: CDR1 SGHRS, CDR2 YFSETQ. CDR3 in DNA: TGCGCCAGCAGCTTGGGTGTACAGGGGATCTATGGCTACACCTTC. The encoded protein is CASSLGVQGIYGYTF.

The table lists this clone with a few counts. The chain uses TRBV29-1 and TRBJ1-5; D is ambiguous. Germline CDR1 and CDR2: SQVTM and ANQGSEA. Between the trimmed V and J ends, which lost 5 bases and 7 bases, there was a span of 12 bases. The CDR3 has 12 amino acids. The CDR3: CSVLRPGQPQHF. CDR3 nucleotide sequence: TGCAGCGTTTTGAGACCGGGACAGCCCCAGCATTTT.

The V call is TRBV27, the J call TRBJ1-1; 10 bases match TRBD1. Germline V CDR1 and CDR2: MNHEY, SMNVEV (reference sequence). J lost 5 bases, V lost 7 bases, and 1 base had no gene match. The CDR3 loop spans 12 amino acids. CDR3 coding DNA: TGTGCCAGCAAGGACAGGGGGACTGAAGCTTTCTTT. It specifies CASKDRGTEAFF.